This T cell receptor (beta chain) was captured by sequencing in a study of CD8 T cells in Susac syndrome. The RNA input was roughly 0.45 to 1 ug, and it was reverse transcribed with random hexamers. TCRdb processed the immunoSEQ multiplex PCR reads anew with MiXCR; each CDR3 protein has one entry. The repertoire has 95,000 to 150,000 distinct CDR3 sequences, 96% of them found once; the top ten carry roughly 0.13%. Unmatched junction bases numbered 8, after V lost 3 bases and J lost 3 bases. This CDR3 comprises 15 residues. The V gene's germline CDR1 is SGHRS and CDR2 YFSETQ. The receptor comes from a human donor with Susac syndrome. This sequence joins TRBV5-1 and TRBJ2-7; 8 bases line up with TRBD2. The sample consisted of CD4+ T cells from PBMCs. The CDR3 reads CASSSLGAGVYEQYF. The CDR3 nucleotides are TGCGCCAGCAGCTCGTTAGGAGCGGGAGTCTACGAGCAGTACTTC.